This is a list of T cell receptor beta chains from one sample in a study of blood T cells in healthy people across ages. TCRdb processed the 5' RACE reads anew with MiXCR; each CDR3 protein has one entry. The table includes around 850,000 distinct CDR3 sequences, around 36% detected once. Sequenced input: blood. These receptors were taken from a young man in good health. Each CDR3 is given with its conserved first and last residue. Each record gives: CDR3 protein, CDR3 DNA, V gene, J gene, D gene, clone size, CDR3 length. D genes are given only for firm matches. Clone sizes are given selectively: once, few, many, or a class where the clone is expanded.

cdr3_aa: CASSLGLAELTDTQYF
cdr3_nt: TGTGCCAGCAGTCTCGGACTAGCGGAGCTCACAGATACGCAGTATTTT
v_call: TRBV12-3/TRBV12-4
j_call: TRBJ2-3
d_call: TRBD2
clone_size: many
cdr3_length: 16

cdr3_aa: CASSSRLAGAYYEQYF
cdr3_nt: TGTGCCAGCAGCTCCCGACTAGCGGGGGCCTACTACGAGCAGTACTTC
v_call: TRBV7-9
j_call: TRBJ2-7
d_call: TRBD2
clone_size: many
cdr3_length: 16

cdr3_aa: CASSLATSGSYNEQFF
cdr3_nt: TGTGCCAGCAGCTTAGCGACTAGCGGGTCCTACAATGAGCAGTTCTTC
v_call: TRBV7-9
j_call: TRBJ2-1
d_call: TRBD2
clone_size: few
cdr3_length: 16

cdr3_aa: CVSSFGGSTDTQYF
cdr3_nt: TGTGTCAGCAGTTTCGGAGGCAGCACAGATACGCAGTATTTT
v_call: TRBV12-3/TRBV12-4
j_call: TRBJ2-3
d_call: -
clone_size: -
cdr3_length: 14

cdr3_aa: CASNSDRGNGYTF
cdr3_nt: TGTGCCAGCAACTCGGACAGGGGGAATGGCTACACCTTC
v_call: TRBV2
j_call: TRBJ1-2
d_call: TRBD1
clone_size: many
cdr3_length: 13

cdr3_aa: CASSQELLNQPQHF
cdr3_nt: TGTGCCAGCAGCCAAGAACTACTCAATCAGCCCCAGCATTTT
v_call: TRBV4-2
j_call: TRBJ1-5
d_call: -
clone_size: -
cdr3_length: 14

cdr3_aa: CASSYPSIGSGANVLTF
cdr3_nt: TGTGCCAGCAGTTACCCATCCATTGGGTCGGGGGCCAACGTCCTGACTTTC
v_call: TRBV6-6
j_call: TRBJ2-6
d_call: -
clone_size: few
cdr3_length: 17

cdr3_aa: CACSQGQGRSRYTF
cdr3_nt: TGTGCCTGCAGCCAAGGACAGGGAAGGTCAAGGTACACCTTC
v_call: TRBV3-1
j_call: TRBJ1-2
d_call: TRBD1
clone_size: -
cdr3_length: 14

cdr3_aa: CASSQDAGSNQPQHF
cdr3_nt: TGCGCCAGCAGCCAAGATGCGGGAAGCAATCAGCCCCAGCATTTT
v_call: TRBV4-3
j_call: TRBJ1-5
d_call: -
clone_size: -
cdr3_length: 15

cdr3_aa: CASSQMQGTASGTYNEQYF
cdr3_nt: TGCGCCAGCAGCCAAATGCAGGGCACGGCTAGCGGGACCTACAATGAGCAGTACTTC
v_call: TRBV4-1
j_call: TRBJ2-7
d_call: TRBD2
clone_size: -
cdr3_length: 19

cdr3_aa: CASTPGLYEQYF
cdr3_nt: TGTGCCAGCACACCGGGACTCTACGAGCAGTACTTC
v_call: TRBV6-2/TRBV6-3
j_call: TRBJ2-7
d_call: -
clone_size: few
cdr3_length: 12

cdr3_aa: CSASKGSSYNEQFF
cdr3_nt: TGCAGTGCTAGTAAGGGGAGCTCCTACAATGAGCAGTTCTTC
v_call: TRBV20-1
j_call: TRBJ2-1
d_call: -
clone_size: -
cdr3_length: 14

cdr3_aa: CASSLRLRKDEQYF
cdr3_nt: TGTGCCAGCAGTTTGCGGCTGAGAAAAGACGAGCAGTACTTC
v_call: TRBV12-3/TRBV12-4
j_call: TRBJ2-7
d_call: -
clone_size: -
cdr3_length: 14

cdr3_aa: CASSHQGGSGYTF
cdr3_nt: TGTGCCAGCAGTCACCAGGGGGGAAGCGGCTACACCTTC
v_call: TRBV12-3/TRBV12-4
j_call: TRBJ1-2
d_call: TRBD1
clone_size: few
cdr3_length: 13

cdr3_aa: CASSIGADPNPDTQYF
cdr3_nt: TGTGCCAGTAGTATTGGGGCAGACCCTAATCCAGATACGCAGTATTTT
v_call: TRBV19
j_call: TRBJ2-3
d_call: -
clone_size: -
cdr3_length: 16

cdr3_aa: CSVVGTGAFRTGELFF
cdr3_nt: TGCAGCGTCGTCGGGACAGGGGCTTTTCGGACCGGGGAGCTGTTTTTT
v_call: TRBV29-1
j_call: TRBJ2-2
d_call: TRBD1
clone_size: -
cdr3_length: 16

cdr3_aa: CSAIDRGPGEQYF
cdr3_nt: TGCAGTGCTATTGACAGGGGTCCCGGCGAGCAGTACTTC
v_call: TRBV20-1
j_call: TRBJ2-7
d_call: TRBD1
clone_size: -
cdr3_length: 13

cdr3_aa: CASSFPKGQETQYF
cdr3_nt: TGTGCCAGCAGCTTCCCCAAGGGGCAGGAGACCCAGTACTTC
v_call: TRBV7-9
j_call: TRBJ2-5
d_call: -
clone_size: -
cdr3_length: 14

cdr3_aa: CASRRDTEAFF
cdr3_nt: TGTGCCAGCAGAAGGGACACTGAAGCTTTCTTT
v_call: TRBV6-5
j_call: TRBJ1-1
d_call: -
clone_size: many
cdr3_length: 11

cdr3_aa: CASSQGTHSVSYNEQFF
cdr3_nt: TGTGCCAGCAGCCAGGGGACTCATAGCGTTTCCTACAATGAGCAGTTCTTC
v_call: TRBV4-2
j_call: TRBJ2-1
d_call: -
clone_size: -
cdr3_length: 17

cdr3_aa: CASGDYSTDTQYF
cdr3_nt: TGTGCCAGCGGCGACTATAGCACAGATACGCAGTATTTT
v_call: TRBV25-1
j_call: TRBJ2-3
d_call: -
clone_size: -
cdr3_length: 13

cdr3_aa: CSVGLNTEAFF
cdr3_nt: TGCAGCGTGGGCCTGAACACTGAAGCTTTCTTT
v_call: TRBV29-1
j_call: TRBJ1-1
d_call: -
clone_size: -
cdr3_length: 11

cdr3_aa: CASSQNRAEKLFF
cdr3_nt: TGTGCCAGCAGCCAAAATAGGGCGGAAAAACTGTTTTTT
v_call: TRBV6-2/TRBV6-3
j_call: TRBJ1-4
d_call: -
clone_size: -
cdr3_length: 13

cdr3_aa: CASSQFPGTANDELYF
cdr3_nt: TGTGCCAGCAGCCAGTTCCCCGGGACAGCAAACGACGAGCTGTACTTC
v_call: TRBV3-1
j_call: TRBJ2-7
d_call: TRBD1
clone_size: -
cdr3_length: 16

cdr3_aa: CASSKGRETGNEQYF
cdr3_nt: TGTGCCAGCAGTAAGGGGCGGGAGACCGGCAATGAGCAGTACTTC
v_call: TRBV7-2
j_call: TRBJ2-5
d_call: TRBD2
clone_size: -
cdr3_length: 15

cdr3_aa: CASSPQGAPYEQYF
cdr3_nt: TGTGCCAGCAGCCCACAGGGCGCGCCCTACGAGCAGTACTTC
v_call: TRBV7-9
j_call: TRBJ2-7
d_call: -
clone_size: many
cdr3_length: 14

cdr3_aa: CASSQGHPNEQFF
cdr3_nt: TGTGCCAGCAGCCAAGGACACCCCAATGAGCAGTTCTTC
v_call: TRBV3-1
j_call: TRBJ2-1
d_call: -
clone_size: -
cdr3_length: 13

cdr3_aa: CASSQTEADEQFF
cdr3_nt: TGTGCCAGCAGCCAGACGGAGGCCGATGAGCAGTTCTTC
v_call: TRBV7-9
j_call: TRBJ2-1
d_call: -
clone_size: -
cdr3_length: 13

cdr3_aa: CASSQMTGPNEKLFF
cdr3_nt: TGCGCCAGCAGCCAAATGACAGGACCTAATGAAAAACTGTTTTTT
v_call: TRBV4-3
j_call: TRBJ1-4
d_call: -
clone_size: -
cdr3_length: 15

cdr3_aa: CAISAMPTRANEKLFF
cdr3_nt: TGTGCCATCAGTGCGATGCCGACGAGAGCTAATGAAAAACTGTTTTTT
v_call: TRBV10-3
j_call: TRBJ1-4
d_call: -
clone_size: -
cdr3_length: 16

cdr3_aa: CSAPSGASTDTQYF
cdr3_nt: TGCAGTGCGCCTAGCGGTGCTAGCACAGATACGCAGTATTTT
v_call: TRBV20-1
j_call: TRBJ2-3
d_call: TRBD2
clone_size: many
cdr3_length: 14

cdr3_aa: CASSLGGQGARNEQFF
cdr3_nt: TGTGCCAGCAGCTTGGGGGGACAGGGAGCACGCAATGAGCAGTTCTTC
v_call: TRBV5-5
j_call: TRBJ2-1
d_call: TRBD1
clone_size: -
cdr3_length: 16

cdr3_aa: CAIKSYKGGEQYF
cdr3_nt: TGTGCCATCAAGAGTTATAAGGGGGGCGAGCAGTACTTC
v_call: TRBV10-3
j_call: TRBJ2-7
d_call: -
clone_size: few
cdr3_length: 13